The clone carrying this T cell receptor beta chain is deemed large. Its antigen is unknown. Treatment denoted: approximately nine-day PBMC culture with coronavirus spike peptide pools or control peptides (ViraFEST assay). Collection of the unexposed donor's CD4+ T cells took place before the COVID-19 pandemic (2011-2018). Alongside approximately 11 IU/ml IL-2 and around 10 ug/ml peptide pools, PBMCs were cultured at approximately 2 million per well. On days 3 and 7, half the medium was swapped for fresh IL-2-containing medium. The Oncomine TCR Beta short-read assay generated sequence data from the DNA of cultured CD4+ T cells. TCRdb called the PCR reads again in MiXCR, with one record for every CDR3 protein. The table has 7,000 or so distinct CDR3 sequences, 46% seen once. This CDR3 region has 13 residues. The V end was cut by 7 bases, the J end by 8 bases, with 20 bases between. Per germline, CDR1 GTSNPN and CDR2 SVGIG (reference sequence).

This specimen comes from a study of vaccination and CD4 T cells after COVID-19. Across the study: Stimulation used overlapping spike peptides from SARS-CoV-2, HCoV-NL63, HCoV-OC43 and HCoV-229E.

Sequencing was carried out using CD4+ T cells from blood, cultured in vitro. This sequence originates from a human donor in good health. This rearrangement joins TRBV30 to TRBJ1-2; the D is unclear. The CDR3 DNA reads as TGTGCCTCCTTCTCAGGCGGCACGGGGGGCTACACCTTC. This gives the protein CASFSGGTGGYTF.